This TCR beta chain was sequenced during a study of blood T cell repertoires in COVID-19. The CDR3 consists of 15 residues. Trimming cost V 5 bases and J 6 bases, with 16 bases left between them. Germline lookup yields CDR1 LGHDT and CDR2 YNNKEL (reference sequence). TCRdb keeps only in-frame clones here, not all; method: immunoSEQ multiplex PCR. Seen here are 80,000 or so clones, about 80% observed once, and the top ten hold roughly 5.6%. The V call is TRBV3-1 (or the pseudogene TRBV3-2), the J call TRBJ1-4; a possible D gene is TRBD1 (6 bases). Sequencing was carried out using peripheral blood. The TCR originated in a man aged 50 to 60 with active or convalescent COVID-19. DNA for the CDR3: TGTGCCAGCAGCACGAACAGACAGGAATATGAAAAACTGTTTTTT. Translating gives CASSTNRQEYEKLFF.